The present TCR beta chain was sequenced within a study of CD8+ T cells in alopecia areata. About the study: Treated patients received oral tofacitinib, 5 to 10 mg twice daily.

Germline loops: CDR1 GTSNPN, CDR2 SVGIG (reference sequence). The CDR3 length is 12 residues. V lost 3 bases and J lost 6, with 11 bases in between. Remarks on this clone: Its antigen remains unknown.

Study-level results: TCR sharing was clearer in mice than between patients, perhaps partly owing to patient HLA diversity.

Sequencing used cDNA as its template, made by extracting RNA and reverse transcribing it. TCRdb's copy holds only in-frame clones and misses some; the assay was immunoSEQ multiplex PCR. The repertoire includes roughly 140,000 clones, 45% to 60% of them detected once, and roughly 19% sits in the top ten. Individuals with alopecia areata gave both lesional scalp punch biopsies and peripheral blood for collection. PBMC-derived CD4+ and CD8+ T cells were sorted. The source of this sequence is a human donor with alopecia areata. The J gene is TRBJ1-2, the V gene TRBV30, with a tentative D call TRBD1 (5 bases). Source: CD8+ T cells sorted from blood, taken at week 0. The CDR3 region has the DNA TGTGCCTGGAGAATCGCGGGGCATGGCTACACCTTC. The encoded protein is CAWRIAGHGYTF.